The 25 T cell receptor beta chains given below trace back to one sample, sequenced in a study of glioma-infiltrating T cells after dendritic cell vaccination (dated by TCRdb to the mid-2010s). The method behind the library was the immunoSEQ multiplex PCR assay. In TCRdb, the immuneACCESS table is reduced to in-frame sequences with V and J assigned. These tables do not hold every clone; where another copy was compared, an unresolved V gene accounts for under half, and the others remain unexplained. This sample has about 82,000 clones in its table, and roughly 89% of those were observed once. 3% to 4% of the sample is taken by the ten largest. Sequenced material: blood, taken before dendritic cell vaccination. These receptor sequences come from a human donor with glioblastoma.

The chain is built from TRBV29-1 and TRBJ1-1; TRBD1 agrees at 7 bases. V shed 7 bases, J shed 6 bases, and the junction held 11 bases outside the gene matches. The germline CDR1 and CDR2 sequences are SQVTM and ANQGSEA. The CDR3 loop spans 13 amino acids. Written as DNA, the CDR3 is TGCAGCGGTGACCCGGGACAGTATGCTGAAGCTTTCTTT. Its translation is CSGDPGQYAEAFF. Supplemented by reference TRBV29-1 and TRBJ1-1, the full variable domain reads SAVISQKPSRDICQRGTSLTIQCQVDSQVTMMFWYRQQPGQSLTLIATANQGSEATYESGFVIDKFPISRPNLTFSTLTVSNMSPEDSSIYLCSGDPGQYAEAFFGQGTRLTVV.

The chain has TRBV29-1 and TRBJ1-2; D is ambiguous. This CDR3 has 11 amino acids. The germline V and J ends were trimmed by 4 bases and 8 bases, with 11 bases remaining between them. Germline CDR1 reads SQVTM; CDR2 reads ANQGSEA. CDR3 sequence reads: CSVVNVRGYTF. In nucleotides, the CDR3 is TGCAGCGTTGTGAACGTCAGGGGCTACACCTTC.

V gene TRBV19 combines with J gene TRBJ1-6; D uncertain. Trimming removed 3 bases from V and 7 bases from J, with 16 bases in between. The CDR3 covers 16 residues. Germline V CDR1 and CDR2: LNHDA, SQIVND (reference sequence). The CDR3 bases are TGTGCCAGTAGTATCTCTTCACTGGGCCTCAATTCACCCCTCCACTTT. It specifies CASSISSLGLNSPLHF.

This chain joins TRBV7-9 and TRBJ1-5; 11 bases are a match to TRBD1. Trimming at V came to 6 bases and at J to 5 bases, leaving 6 bases not matched to a gene. Germline V CDR1 and CDR2: SEHNR, FQNEAQ (reference sequence). This CDR3 comprises 15 residues. CDR3 nucleotides: TGTGCCAGCAGTCTTTCGGACAGGGGGCATCAGCCCCAGCATTTT. This translates into CASSLSDRGHQPQHF. Full variable domain (missing parts from reference TRBV7-9 and TRBJ1-5): DTGVSQNPRHKITKRGQNVTFRCDPISEHNRLYWYRQTLGQGPEFLTYFQNEAQLEKSRLLSDRFSAERPKGSFSTLEIQRTEQGDSAMYLCASSLSDRGHQPQHFGDGTRLSIL.

This clone was counted once. The chain employs TRBV28 and TRBJ1-6, with 7 bases matching TRBD1. The CDR3 runs to 15 residues. V gave up 6 bases and J gave up 8 bases; unmatched junction bases: 10. Germline V gene data show CDR1 as MDHEN and CDR2 as SYDVKM. The CDR3 coding sequence is TGTGCCAGCAGCCCGGGACAGCGAGCGGATTCACCCCTCCACTTT. This codes for CASSPGQRADSPLHF.

The chain couples TRBV6-1 to TRBJ2-3; D is possibly TRBD2 (5 bases). The ends were cut back, 1 base at V and 4 bases at J, with 12 bases in the middle. Germline V gene sequence: CDR1 MNHNS, CDR2 SASEGT. CDR3 size: 15 residues. CDR3 loop: CASSEGSLRADTQYF. CDR3 coding DNA: TGTGCCAGCAGTGAAGGGTCTCTGAGGGCAGATACGCAGTATTTT.

This clone was seen a handful of times. V usage is TRBV6-4 and J usage is TRBJ2-6; 9 nucleotides agree with TRBD1. This CDR3 is built from 18 residues. Losses at the gene ends were 0 bases for V and 1 base for J; bases not matched to a gene: 4. Germline V gene sequence: CDR1 MRHNA, CDR2 SNTAGT. The chain's CDR3 is CASSDSRQGVSGANVLTF. The CDR3 DNA follows: TGTGCCAGCAGTGACTCTCGACAGGGGGTTTCTGGGGCCAACGTCCTGACTTTC.

V and J are TRBV4-1 and TRBJ2-1; the match to TRBD2 covers 14 bases. With V trimmed by 2 bases and J by 1 base, 7 bases remained unmatched. CDR3 length: 19 amino acids. Germline V gene sequence: CDR1 MGHRA, CDR2 YSYEKL. CDR3 sequence: CASSQMTSGGAGSYNEQFF. For the CDR3, the DNA is TGCGCCAGCAGCCAAATGACTAGCGGGGGGGCGGGATCCTACAATGAGCAGTTCTTC.

This clone was recorded once. The chain carries TRBV18 and TRBJ2-5; D might be TRBD2 (6 bases). The CDR3 runs to 16 residues. The V gene lost 2 bases and the J gene lost 4 bases, with 17 bases spanning the gap. Germline-derived CDR1 and CDR2 are KGHSH and LQKENI. The CDR3 loop is CASSPGGFRRGETQYF. The CDR3 DNA reads as TGTGCCAGCTCACCAGGAGGCTTCAGGAGGGGAGAGACCCAGTACTTC.

The chain combines TRBV7-9 with TRBJ2-5, with 7 bases aligning to TRBD1. V was pared by 5 bases and J by 3 bases, with 6 bases of the junction left unmatched. The CDR3 is 14 residues long. In germline, CDR1 is SEHNR, CDR2 FQNEAQ (reference sequence). CDR3 sequence (DNA): TGTGCCAGCAGCATACAGGGGCTAGAAGAGACCCAGTACTTC. This encodes CASSIQGLEETQYF.

This chain joins TRBV4-1 and TRBJ1-1, with D perhaps TRBD1 (5 bases). This CDR3 contains 15 residues. V shed 1 base and J shed 4 bases, with 13 bases lying between them. Germline lookup yields CDR1 MGHRA and CDR2 YSYEKL. CDR3 DNA: TGCGCCAGCAGCCAAGCGAAGGGGAGGGTCACTGAAGCTTTCTTT. As protein: CASSQAKGRVTEAFF.

The chain couples TRBV18 to TRBJ2-7; 11 bases align to TRBD1. Per germline, CDR1 KGHSH and CDR2 LQKENI. Trimming cost V 5 bases and J 5 bases; bases outside gene matches: 5. The CDR3 is 14 amino acids. CDR3 loop: CASSAGQGANEQYF. The DNA for the CDR3 is TGTGCCAGCTCAGCCGGACAGGGGGCAAACGAGCAGTACTTC.

The chain couples TRBV2 to TRBJ2-3, with 13 bases matching TRBD2. Germline V gene lookup returns CDR1 SNHLY and CDR2 FYNNEI. With V trimmed by 7 bases and J by 7 bases, 8 bases remained unmatched. The CDR3 covers 15 residues. CDR3 residues: CASNGLAGVVHTQYF. In nucleotides, the CDR3 is TGTGCCAGCAATGGACTAGCGGGAGTGGTCCATACGCAGTATTTT.

V and J are TRBV5-6 and TRBJ1-6; the D is unclear. The CDR3 spans 16 residues. Per the germline V gene, CDR1 is SGHDT and CDR2 is YYEEEE. V dropped 0 bases and J dropped 5 bases, with 12 bases sitting between them. CDR3 sequence (DNA): TGTGCCAGCAGCTTGGATACCTTCGGGGATAATTCACCCCTCCACTTT. As protein: CASSLDTFGDNSPLHF.

This clone came up once. This chain connects TRBV7-8 to TRBJ2-2, with 8 nucleotides matching TRBD2. Germline V gene sequence: CDR1 SGHVS, CDR2 FQNEAQ. The CDR3 contains 15 residues. Germline trimming cut 7 bases from V and 9 bases from J; bases unmatched to any gene: 13. The CDR3 reads CASTRGSGGLRELFF. The DNA of the CDR3 is TGTGCCAGCACCAGGGGCTCGGGAGGGCTTCGGGAGCTGTTTTTT.

The chain recombines TRBV5-1 with TRBJ2-5, with D uncertain. The ends were cut back, 0 bases at V and 4 bases at J, with 13 bases in the middle. Germline CDR1 reads SGHRS; CDR2 reads YFSETQ. The CDR3 has 15 amino acids. This CDR3 reads CASSLGDPGRETQYF. The CDR3 DNA reads TGCGCCAGCAGCTTGGGCGACCCAGGTCGAGAGACCCAGTACTTC.

The genes are TRBV6-9 and TRBJ1-2; D is unresolved. Trimming shortened V by 4 bases and J by 3 bases, and 15 bases separated the two germline ends. The CDR3 is 15 residues long. CDR1 MNHGY and CDR2 SVAAGI come from the germline V gene. The CDR3 DNA reads TGTGCCAGCAGTTTAACCGGCGGGTACGACTATGGCTACACCTTC. Its translation is CASSLTGGYDYGYTF.

The rearrangement uses TRBV9 and TRBJ2-7; maybe TRBD1 (6 bases). V lost 0 bases and J lost 3, with 13 bases in between. The CDR3 covers 15 residues. CDR1 SGDLS and CDR2 YYNGEE come from the germline V gene. The DNA for the CDR3 is TGTGCCAGCAGCGTAGGGGCAGGGGCCTACTACGAGCAGTACTTC. Its protein is CASSVGAGAYYEQYF.

The chain recombines TRBV4-1 with TRBJ2-7; 9 bases are a match to TRBD2. There are 18 residues in the CDR3. Per the germline V gene, CDR1 is MGHRA and CDR2 is YSYEKL. V lost 4 bases, J lost 0 bases, and 13 bases stayed unmatched. The CDR3 DNA reads TGCGCCAGCAGCCTCACCGAGGCTAGCGGGGCGAGCTCCTACGAGCAGTACTTC. It yields the protein CASSLTEASGASSYEQYF.

The chain couples TRBV2 to TRBJ1-5, with D hard to call. This CDR3 is 18 amino acids long. Trimming took off 1 base at V and 5 bases at J, with 21 bases between the two ends. The V gene's germline CDR1 is SNHLY and CDR2 FYNNEI. The CDR3 loop is CASSEVWQPRVEYQPQHF. CDR3 DNA sequence: TGTGCCAGCAGTGAAGTATGGCAGCCACGGGTGGAATATCAGCCCCAGCATTTT.

The chain links TRBV4-1 to TRBJ2-1, with D hard to call. The CDR3 is 12 amino acids. Germline CDR1 is MGHRA and CDR2 is YSYEKL. Trimming pared 1 base from V and 5 bases from J, leaving 3 bases between. The CDR3 protein is CASSQVNNEQFF. The CDR3, as DNA: TGCGCCAGCAGCCAAGTCAACAATGAGCAGTTCTTC.

This chain uses TRBV9 with TRBJ2-1, with D possibly being TRBD2 (5 bases). Deletions cut 1 base from V and 5 bases from J, with 13 bases between. The CDR3 spans 15 residues. The V gene's germline CDR1 is SGDLS and CDR2 YYNGEE. The CDR3 sequence is CASSVKGSAHNEQFF. The CDR3 DNA follows: TGTGCCAGCAGCGTAAAGGGTAGCGCCCACAATGAGCAGTTCTTC.

The V call is TRBV7-9, the J call TRBJ1-2; D ambiguous. Per the germline V gene, CDR1 is SEHNR and CDR2 is FQNEAQ (reference sequence). Trimming shortened V by 0 bases and J by 0 bases, and 11 bases separated the two germline ends. This CDR3 region has 16 residues. The CDR3 loop is CASSLAGPRANYGYTF. In nucleotides, the CDR3 is TGTGCCAGCAGCTTAGCGGGCCCCCGAGCTAACTATGGCTACACCTTC. The full variable domain, with the rest looked up from reference TRBV7-9 and TRBJ1-2, is DTGVSQNPRHKITKRGQNVTFRCDPISEHNRLYWYRQTLGQGPEFLTYFQNEAQLEKSRLLSDRFSAERPKGSFSTLEIQRTEQGDSAMYLCASSLAGPRANYGYTFGSGTRLTVV.

V and J are TRBV5-1 and TRBJ2-1, with 13 positions matching TRBD2. The J segment lost 8 bases and the V segment lost 4 bases, leaving 6 bases of the junction unmatched. CDR3 length equals 15 residues. Germline CDR1 SGHRS, CDR2 YFSETQ. CDR3 loop: CASSQGLAGRDEQFF. CDR3 DNA: TGCGCCAGCAGCCAGGGACTAGCGGGAAGGGATGAGCAGTTCTTC.

The J gene is TRBJ1-5, the V gene TRBV18; 8 nucleotides match TRBD1. The CDR3 is 14 amino acids. Germline-derived CDR1 and CDR2 are KGHSH and LQKENI. V gave up 4 bases and J gave up 6 bases; unmatched junction bases: 5. Here the CDR3 reads CASSRSRGPQPQHF. The CDR3 DNA reads as TGTGCCAGCTCACGTTCCAGGGGGCCTCAGCCCCAGCATTTT.